The clone carrying this T cell receptor (beta chain) was observed a few times. No antigen is known for it. With 60 Vbeta and 13 Jbeta primers, the PCR was carried out. As processed by the authors: In a later analysis, the count reached roughly 80 million unique TCR beta chains, with 10 million to 11 million shared. The method was immunoSEQ multiplex PCR; TCRdb's version includes in-frame clones alone and lacks a portion of them. The V and J calls and the clone size are those of that table, but D and trimming were determined from the DNA. The sample records some 85,000 clones, around 75% being singletons. The V end lost 0 bases, the J end lost 5 bases, and 7 bases lay between the germline ends. The CDR3 has 12 amino acids. CDR1 and CDR2 (germline): GTSNPN, SVGIG (reference sequence). Though nominally healthy at sampling, donors likely had unrecorded immune exposures. This entry belongs to a study of cytomegalovirus exposure and HLA in healthy donors.

General study results and limits: An Asian-associated ancestry cluster reportedly showed fewer N-insertions than the approximately 660-donor mean in a later analysis.

This chain joins TRBV30 and TRBJ1-2; no definite D call. This TCR was recovered from a man between 40 and 49 years old in good health and CMV-seronegative. The specimen was PBMCs. The CDR3 loop is CAWSVSLYGYTF. The CDR3 DNA is TGTGCCTGGAGTGTAAGCTTATATGGCTACACCTTC.